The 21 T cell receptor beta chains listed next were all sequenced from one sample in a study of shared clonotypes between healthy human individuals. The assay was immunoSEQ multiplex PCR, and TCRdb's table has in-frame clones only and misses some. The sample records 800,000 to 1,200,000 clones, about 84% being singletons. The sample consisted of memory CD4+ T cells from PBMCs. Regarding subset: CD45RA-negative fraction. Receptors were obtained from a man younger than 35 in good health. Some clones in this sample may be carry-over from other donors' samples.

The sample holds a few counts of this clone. The CDR3 DNA sequence: TGTGCCATCAGCCCGGGACAGGGTCACTACGAGCAGTACTTC. Translated: CAISPGQGHYEQYF. V usage is TRBV10-3 and J usage is TRBJ2-7; 9 positions agree with TRBD1. From germline, CDR1 is ENHRY and CDR2 SYGVKD. The CDR3 has 14 residues. V was clipped by 6 bases and J by 3 bases; unmatched bases: 6.

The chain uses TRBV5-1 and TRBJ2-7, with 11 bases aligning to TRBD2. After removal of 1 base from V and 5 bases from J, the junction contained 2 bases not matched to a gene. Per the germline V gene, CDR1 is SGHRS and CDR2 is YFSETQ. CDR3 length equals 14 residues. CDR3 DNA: TGCGCCAGCAGCTTGACTAGCGGGAGCGACGAGCAGTACTTC. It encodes CASSLTSGSDEQYF.

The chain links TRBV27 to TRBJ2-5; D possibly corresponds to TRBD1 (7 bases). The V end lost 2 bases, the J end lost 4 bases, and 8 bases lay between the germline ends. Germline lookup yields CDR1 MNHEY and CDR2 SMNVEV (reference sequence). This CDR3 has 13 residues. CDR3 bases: TGTGCCAGCAGTTTACAGGGGGGAGAGACCCAGTACTTC. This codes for CASSLQGGETQYF.

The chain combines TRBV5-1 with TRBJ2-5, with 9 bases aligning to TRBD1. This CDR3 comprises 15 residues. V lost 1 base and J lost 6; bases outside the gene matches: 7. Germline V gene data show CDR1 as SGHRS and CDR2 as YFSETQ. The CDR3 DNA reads TGCGCCAGCAGCTTGAGTTGGACAGGGGCCCAGACCCAGTACTTC. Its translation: CASSLSWTGAQTQYF.

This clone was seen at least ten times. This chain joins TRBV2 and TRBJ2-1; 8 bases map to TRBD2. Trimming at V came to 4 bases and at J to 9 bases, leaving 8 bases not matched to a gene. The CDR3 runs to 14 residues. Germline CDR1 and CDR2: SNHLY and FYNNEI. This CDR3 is CASSVDGRAGEQFF. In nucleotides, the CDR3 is TGTGCCAGCAGTGTGGACGGGAGGGCCGGTGAGCAGTTCTTC.

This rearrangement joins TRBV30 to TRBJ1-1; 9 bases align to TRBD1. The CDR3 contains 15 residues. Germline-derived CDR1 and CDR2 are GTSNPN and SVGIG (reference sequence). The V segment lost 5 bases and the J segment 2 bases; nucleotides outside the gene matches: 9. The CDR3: CAWDRTTGGNTEAFF. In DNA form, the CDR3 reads TGTGCCTGGGATAGAACGACAGGGGGAAACACTGAAGCTTTCTTT.

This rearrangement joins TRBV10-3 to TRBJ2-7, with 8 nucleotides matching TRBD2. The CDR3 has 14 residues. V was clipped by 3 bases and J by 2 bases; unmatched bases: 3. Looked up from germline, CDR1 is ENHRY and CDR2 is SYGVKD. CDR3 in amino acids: CAISDTSGPYEQYF. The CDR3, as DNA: TGTGCCATCAGTGATACTAGCGGACCCTACGAGCAGTACTTC.

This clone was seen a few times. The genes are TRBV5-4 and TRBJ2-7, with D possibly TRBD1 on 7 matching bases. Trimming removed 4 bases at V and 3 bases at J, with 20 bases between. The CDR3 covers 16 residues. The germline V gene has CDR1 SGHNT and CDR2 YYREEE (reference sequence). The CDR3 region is CASSPGGGTDFYEQYF. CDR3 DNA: TGTGCCAGCAGCCCCGGGGGTGGGACAGACTTCTACGAGCAGTACTTC. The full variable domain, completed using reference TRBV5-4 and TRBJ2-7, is ETGVTQSPTHLIKTRGQQVTLRCSSQSGHNTVSWYQQALGQGPQFIFQYYREEENGRGNFPPRFSGLQFPNYSSELNVNALELDDSALYLCASSPGGGTDFYEQYFGPGTRLTVT.

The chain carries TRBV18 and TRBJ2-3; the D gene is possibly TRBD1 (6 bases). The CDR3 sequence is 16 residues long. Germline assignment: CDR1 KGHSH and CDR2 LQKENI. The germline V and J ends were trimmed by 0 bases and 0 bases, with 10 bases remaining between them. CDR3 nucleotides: TGTGCCAGCTCACCACCCCGGACAGATAGCACAGATACGCAGTATTTT. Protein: CASSPPRTDSTDTQYF.

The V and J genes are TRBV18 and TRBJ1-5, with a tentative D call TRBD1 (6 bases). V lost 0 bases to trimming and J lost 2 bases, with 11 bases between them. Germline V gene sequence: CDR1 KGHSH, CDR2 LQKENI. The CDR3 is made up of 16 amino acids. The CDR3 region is CASSPPGQPGNQPQHF. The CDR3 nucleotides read TGTGCCAGCTCACCACCTGGACAGCCTGGCAATCAGCCCCAGCATTTT.

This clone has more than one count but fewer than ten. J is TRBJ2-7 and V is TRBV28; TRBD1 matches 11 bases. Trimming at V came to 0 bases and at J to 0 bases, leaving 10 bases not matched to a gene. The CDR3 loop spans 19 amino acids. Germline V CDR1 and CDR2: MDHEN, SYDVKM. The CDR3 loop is CASSLWFGQGAFFSYEQYF. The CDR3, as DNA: TGTGCCAGCAGTTTATGGTTTGGACAGGGGGCATTTTTCTCCTACGAGCAGTACTTC.

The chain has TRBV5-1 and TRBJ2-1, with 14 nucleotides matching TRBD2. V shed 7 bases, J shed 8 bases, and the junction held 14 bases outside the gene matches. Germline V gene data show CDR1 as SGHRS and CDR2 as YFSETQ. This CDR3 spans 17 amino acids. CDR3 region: CASSNHPAGLAGDEQFF. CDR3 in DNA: TGCGCCAGCTCCAACCATCCGGCGGGACTAGCGGGAGATGAGCAGTTCTTC.

This chain's CDR3 is CASLSGTALNEQYF. DNA of the CDR3: TGTGCCAGCCTTTCCGGGACAGCCTTAAACGAGCAGTACTTC. The chain uses TRBV28 and TRBJ2-7, with TRBD1 matching 7 bases. With 8 bases clipped from V and 5 bases from J, the junction kept 12 bases outside the gene matches. Looked up from germline, CDR1 is MDHEN and CDR2 is SYDVKM. This CDR3 comprises 14 residues.

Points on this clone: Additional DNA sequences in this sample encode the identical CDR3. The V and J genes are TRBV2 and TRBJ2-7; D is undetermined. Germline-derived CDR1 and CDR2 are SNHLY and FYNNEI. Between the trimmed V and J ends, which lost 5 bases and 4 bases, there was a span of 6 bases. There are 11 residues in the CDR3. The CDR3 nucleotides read TGTGCCAGCAGTCGGGCGTACGAGCAGTACTTC. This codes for CASSRAYEQYF. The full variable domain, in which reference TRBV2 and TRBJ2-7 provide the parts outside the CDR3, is EPEVTQTPSHQVTQMGQEVILRCVPISNHLYFYWYRQILGQKVEFLVSFYNNEISEKSEIFDDQFSVERPDGSNFTLKIRSTKLEDSAMYFCASSRAYEQYFGPGTRLTVT.

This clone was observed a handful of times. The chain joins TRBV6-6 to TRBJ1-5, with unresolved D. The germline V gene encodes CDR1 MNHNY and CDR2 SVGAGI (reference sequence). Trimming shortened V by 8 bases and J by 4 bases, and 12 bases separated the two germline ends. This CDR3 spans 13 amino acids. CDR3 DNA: TGTGCCAGCGGGCCAGGTACAAATCAGCCCCAGCATTTT. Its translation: CASGPGTNQPQHF.

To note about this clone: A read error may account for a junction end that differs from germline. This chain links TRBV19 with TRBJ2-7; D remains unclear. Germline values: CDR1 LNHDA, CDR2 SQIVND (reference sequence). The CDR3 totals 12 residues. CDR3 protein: CASSMAKGQLNF. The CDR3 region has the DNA TGTGCCAGTAGTATGGCTAAGGGCCAACTTAACTTC.

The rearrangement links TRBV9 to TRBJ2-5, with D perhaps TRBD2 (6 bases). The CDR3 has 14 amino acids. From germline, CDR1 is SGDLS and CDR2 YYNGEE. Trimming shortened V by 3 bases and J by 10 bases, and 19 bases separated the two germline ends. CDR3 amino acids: CASSARLVIRDQYF. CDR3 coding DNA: TGTGCCAGCAGCGCGAGACTAGTCATCAGAGACCAGTACTTC.

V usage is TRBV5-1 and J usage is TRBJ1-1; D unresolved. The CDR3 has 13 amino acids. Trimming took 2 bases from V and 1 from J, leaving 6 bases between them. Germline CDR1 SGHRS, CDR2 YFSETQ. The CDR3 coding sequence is TGCGCCAGCAGCTTACGACGGAACACTGAAGCTTTCTTT. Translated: CASSLRRNTEAFF.

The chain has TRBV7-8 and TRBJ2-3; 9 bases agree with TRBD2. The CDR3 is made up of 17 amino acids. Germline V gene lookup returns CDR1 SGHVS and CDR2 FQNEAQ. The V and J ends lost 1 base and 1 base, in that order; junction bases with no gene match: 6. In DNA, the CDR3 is TGTGCCAGCAGCTTAGTGGAGGCGGGAGGGGGCACAGATACGCAGTATTTT. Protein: CASSLVEAGGGTDTQYF.

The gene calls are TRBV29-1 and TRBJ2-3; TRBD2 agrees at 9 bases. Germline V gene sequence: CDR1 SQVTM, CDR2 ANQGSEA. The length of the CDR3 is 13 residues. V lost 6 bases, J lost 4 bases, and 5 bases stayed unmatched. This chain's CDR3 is CSVQRTSADTQYF. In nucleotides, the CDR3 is TGCAGCGTCCAACGGACTAGCGCAGATACGCAGTATTTT.

DNA for the CDR3: TGTGCCCAATCGGTAAAACAGGGGGCGCGTTTTGAAAAACTGTTTTTT. It specifies CAQSVKQGARFEKLFF. V and J are TRBV30 and TRBJ1-4; 9 bases match TRBD1. This CDR3 comprises 16 residues. The germline V gene encodes CDR1 GTSNPN and CDR2 SVGIG (reference sequence). J gave up 7 bases and V 8 bases, and 17 bases lay outside the gene matches. Complete variable domain (other parts from reference TRBV30 and TRBJ1-4): SQTIHQWPATLVQPVGSPLSLECTVEGTSNPNLYWYRQAAGRGLQLLFYSVGIGQISSEVPQNLSASRPQDRQFILSSKKLLLSDSGFYLCAQSVKQGARFEKLFFGSGTQLSVL.